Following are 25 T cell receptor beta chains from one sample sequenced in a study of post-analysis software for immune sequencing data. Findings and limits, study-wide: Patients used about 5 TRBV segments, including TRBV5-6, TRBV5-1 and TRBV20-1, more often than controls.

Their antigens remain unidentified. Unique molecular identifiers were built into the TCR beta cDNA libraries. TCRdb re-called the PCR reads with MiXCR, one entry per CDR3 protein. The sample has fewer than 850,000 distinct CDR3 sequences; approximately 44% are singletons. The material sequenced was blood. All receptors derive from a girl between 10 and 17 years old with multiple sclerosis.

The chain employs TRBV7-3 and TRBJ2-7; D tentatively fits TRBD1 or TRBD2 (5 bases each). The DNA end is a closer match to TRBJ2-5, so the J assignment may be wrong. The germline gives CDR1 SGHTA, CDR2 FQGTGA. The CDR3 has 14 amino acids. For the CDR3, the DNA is TGTGCCAGCAGCTCCGGGACCACAGAGGGGACCCAGTACTTC. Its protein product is CASSSGTTEGTQYF.

CDR3 DNA sequence: TGCAGTGCCGACCGAACTGGGGAACAGGGGGAGGGCCGGGAGACCCAGTACTTC. Its protein is CSADRTGEQGEGRETQYF. This chain uses TRBV20-1 with TRBJ2-5; TRBD1 might be the D (8 bases). Germline-derived CDR1 and CDR2 are DFQATT and SNEGSKA (reference sequence). The V gene lost 6 bases and the J gene lost 5 bases, with 31 bases spanning the gap. The CDR3 runs 18 residues.

DNA of the CDR3: TGTGCCAGCAGGTTACCGGGAGTCTCCTACAATGAGCAGTACTTC. As protein: CASRLPGVSYNEQYF. The rearrangement uses TRBV28 and TRBJ2-5, with D possibly matching TRBD2 (6 bases). CDR3 length equals 15 residues. In germline, CDR1 is MDHEN, CDR2 SYDVKM. Trimming removed 6 bases at V and 11 bases at J, with 25 bases between.

CDR3 DNA: TGTGCCAGCGGATGGCAGGGATACAATGAGCAGTTCTTC. Protein: CASGWQGYNEQFF. The chain carries TRBV3-1 and TRBJ2-1; TRBD1 is a possible D gene (5 bases). CDR3 length: 13 residues. Germline V gene lookup returns CDR1 LGHDT and CDR2 YNNKEL (reference sequence). The germline V and J ends were trimmed by 8 bases and 4 bases, with 12 bases remaining between them.

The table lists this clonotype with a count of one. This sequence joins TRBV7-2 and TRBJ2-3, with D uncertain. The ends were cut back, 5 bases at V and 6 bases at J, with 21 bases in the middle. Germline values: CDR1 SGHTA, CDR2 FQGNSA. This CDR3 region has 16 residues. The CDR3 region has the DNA TGTGCCAGCAGCCCATCGGGTCGCCTCCGGGCGGATACGCAGTATTTT. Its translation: CASSPSGRLRADTQYF.

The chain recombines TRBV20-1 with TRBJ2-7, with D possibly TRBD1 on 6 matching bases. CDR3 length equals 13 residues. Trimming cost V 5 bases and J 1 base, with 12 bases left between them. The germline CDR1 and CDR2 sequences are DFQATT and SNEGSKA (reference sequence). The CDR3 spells CSARDTGSYEQYF. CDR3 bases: TGCAGTGCTCGGGACACTGGATCCTACGAGCAGTACTTC.

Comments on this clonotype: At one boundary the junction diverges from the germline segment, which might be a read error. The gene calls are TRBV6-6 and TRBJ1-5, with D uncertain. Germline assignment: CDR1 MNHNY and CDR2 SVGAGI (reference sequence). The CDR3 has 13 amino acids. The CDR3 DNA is TGTGCCAGCAGCCCCTCCCACAATCAGCCCCGGCATTTT. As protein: CASSPSHNQPRHF.

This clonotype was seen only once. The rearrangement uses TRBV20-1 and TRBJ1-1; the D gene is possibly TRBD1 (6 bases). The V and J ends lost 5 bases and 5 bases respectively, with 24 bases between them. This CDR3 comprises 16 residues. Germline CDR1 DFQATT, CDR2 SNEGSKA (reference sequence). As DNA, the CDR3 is TGCAGTGCTGCGGCCCAAGGGACACCGAAGGGTACTGAAGCTTTCTTT. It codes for CSAAAQGTPKGTEAFF.

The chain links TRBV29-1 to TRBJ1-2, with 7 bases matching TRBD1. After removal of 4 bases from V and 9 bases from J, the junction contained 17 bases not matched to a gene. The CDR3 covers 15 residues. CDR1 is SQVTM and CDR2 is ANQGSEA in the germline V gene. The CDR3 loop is CSVGSPLGQTMSYTF. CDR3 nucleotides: TGCAGCGTTGGAAGCCCCCTGGGACAGACTATGAGCTACACCTTC. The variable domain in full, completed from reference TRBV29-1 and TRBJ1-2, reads SAVISQKPSRDICQRGTSLTIQCQVDSQVTMMFWYRQQPGQSLTLIATANQGSEATYESGFVIDKFPISRPNLTFSTLTVSNMSPEDSSIYLCSVGSPLGQTMSYTFGSGTRLTVV.

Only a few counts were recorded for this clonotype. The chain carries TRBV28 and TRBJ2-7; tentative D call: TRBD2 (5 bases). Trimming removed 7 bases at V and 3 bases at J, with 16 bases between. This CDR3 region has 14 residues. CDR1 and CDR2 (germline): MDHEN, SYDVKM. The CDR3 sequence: CASTGVGQDYEQYF. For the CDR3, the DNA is TGTGCCAGCACCGGGGTCGGCCAGGACTACGAGCAGTACTTC.

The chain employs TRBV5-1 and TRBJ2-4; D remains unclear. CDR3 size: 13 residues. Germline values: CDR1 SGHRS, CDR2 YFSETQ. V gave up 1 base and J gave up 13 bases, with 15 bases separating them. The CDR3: CASSLTVSYGQYF. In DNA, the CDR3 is TGCGCCAGCAGCTTGACAGTCTCCTACGGGCAGTACTTC.

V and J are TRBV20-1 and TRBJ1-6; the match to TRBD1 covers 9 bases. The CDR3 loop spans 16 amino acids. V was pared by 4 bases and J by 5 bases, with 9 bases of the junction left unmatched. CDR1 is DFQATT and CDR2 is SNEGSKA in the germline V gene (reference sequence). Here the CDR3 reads CSAIGRGTGNNSPLHF. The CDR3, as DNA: TGCAGTGCTATCGGCCGTGGGACAGGGAATAATTCACCCCTCCACTTT.

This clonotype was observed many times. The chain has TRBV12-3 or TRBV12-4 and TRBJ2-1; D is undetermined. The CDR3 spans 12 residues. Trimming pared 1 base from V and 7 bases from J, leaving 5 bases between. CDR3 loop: CASSLGRNEQFF. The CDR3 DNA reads TGTGCCAGCAGTTTAGGTCGGAATGAGCAGTTCTTC.

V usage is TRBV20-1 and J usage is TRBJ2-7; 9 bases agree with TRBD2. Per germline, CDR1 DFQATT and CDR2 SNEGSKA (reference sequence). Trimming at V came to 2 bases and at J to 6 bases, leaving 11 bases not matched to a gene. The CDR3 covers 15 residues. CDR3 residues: CSARNSRGGRAEQYF. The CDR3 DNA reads TGCAGTGCTAGAAACTCTCGGGGCGGGAGGGCCGAGCAGTACTTC.

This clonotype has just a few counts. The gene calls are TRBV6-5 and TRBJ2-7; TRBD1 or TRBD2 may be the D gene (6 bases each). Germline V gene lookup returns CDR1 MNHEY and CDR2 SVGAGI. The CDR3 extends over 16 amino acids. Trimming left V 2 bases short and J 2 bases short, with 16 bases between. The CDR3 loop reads CASSYNPAGTPYEQYF. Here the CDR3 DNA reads TGTGCCAGCAGTTACAATCCGGCGGGGACACCCTACGAGCAGTACTTC.

CDR3 region: CSARTGRDNEQFF. CDR3 in DNA: TGCAGTGCGCGGACCGGGAGGGACAATGAGCAGTTCTTC. This sequence joins TRBV20-1 and TRBJ2-1; 8 nucleotides align to TRBD2. Germline V gene data show CDR1 as DFQATT and CDR2 as SNEGSKA (reference sequence). Trimming at V came to 6 bases and at J to 5 bases, leaving 6 bases not matched to a gene. The CDR3 totals 13 residues.

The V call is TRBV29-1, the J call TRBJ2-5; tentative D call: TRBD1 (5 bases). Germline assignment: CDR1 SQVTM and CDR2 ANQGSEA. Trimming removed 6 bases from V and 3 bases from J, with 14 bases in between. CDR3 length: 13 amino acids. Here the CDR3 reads CSVSGRREETQYF. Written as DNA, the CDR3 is TGCAGCGTCTCAGGGCGTCGGGAAGAGACCCAGTACTTC.

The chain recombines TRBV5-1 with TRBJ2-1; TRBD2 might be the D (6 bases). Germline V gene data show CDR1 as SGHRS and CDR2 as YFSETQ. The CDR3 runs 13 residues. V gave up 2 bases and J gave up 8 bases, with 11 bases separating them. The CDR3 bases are TGCGCCAGCAGCTTCGGACTAAGCGATGAGCAGTTCTTC. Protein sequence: CASSFGLSDEQFF. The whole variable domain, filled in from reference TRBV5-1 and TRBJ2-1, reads KAGVTQTPRYLIKTRGQQVTLSCSPISGHRSVSWYQQTPGQGLQFLFEYFSETQRNKGNFPGRFSGRQFSNSRSEMNVSTLELGDSALYLCASSFGLSDEQFFGPGTRLTVL.

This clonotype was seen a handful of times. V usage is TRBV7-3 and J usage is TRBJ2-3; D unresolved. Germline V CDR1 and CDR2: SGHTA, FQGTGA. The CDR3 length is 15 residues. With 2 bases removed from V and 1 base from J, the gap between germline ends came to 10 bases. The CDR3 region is CASSLGRPGTDTQYF. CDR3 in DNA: TGTGCCAGCAGCTTAGGTCGGCCCGGCACAGATACGCAGTATTTT.

Here the CDR3 reads CASSLVIGEDTQYF. In nucleotides, the CDR3 is TGTGCCAGCAGCTTAGTCATCGGCGAAGATACGCAGTATTTT. This chain connects TRBV7-2 to TRBJ2-3; D is uncertain. V lost 1 base to trimming and J lost 5 bases, with 10 bases between them. Germline V gives CDR1 SGHTA, CDR2 FQGNSA. This CDR3 spans 14 amino acids.

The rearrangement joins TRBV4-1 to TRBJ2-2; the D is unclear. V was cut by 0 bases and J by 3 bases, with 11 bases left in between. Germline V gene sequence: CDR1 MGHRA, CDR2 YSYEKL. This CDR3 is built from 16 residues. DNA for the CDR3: TGCGCCAGCAGCCAAGATCTTTACCTGTACACCGGGGAGCTGTTTTTT. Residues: CASSQDLYLYTGELFF.

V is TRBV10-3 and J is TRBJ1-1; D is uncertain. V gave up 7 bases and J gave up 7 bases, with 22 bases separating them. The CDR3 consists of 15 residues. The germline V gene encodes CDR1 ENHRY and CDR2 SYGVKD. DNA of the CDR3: TGTGCCATCAAAACGACGGAGGGCCCCATCGGTGAAGCTTTCTTT. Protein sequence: CAIKTTEGPIGEAFF.

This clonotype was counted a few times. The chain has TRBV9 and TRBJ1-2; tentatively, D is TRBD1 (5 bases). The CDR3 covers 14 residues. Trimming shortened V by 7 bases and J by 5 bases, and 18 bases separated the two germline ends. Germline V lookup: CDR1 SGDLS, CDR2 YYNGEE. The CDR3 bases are TGTGCCAGCGGACACCCGGGCTCAGCTTATGGCTACACCTTC. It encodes CASGHPGSAYGYTF. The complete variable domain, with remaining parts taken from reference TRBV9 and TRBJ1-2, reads DSGVTQTPKHLITATGQRVTLRCSPRSGDLSVYWYQQSLDQGLQFLIQYYNGEERAKGNILERFSAQQFPDLHSELNLSSLELGDSALYFCASGHPGSAYGYTFGSGTRLTVV.

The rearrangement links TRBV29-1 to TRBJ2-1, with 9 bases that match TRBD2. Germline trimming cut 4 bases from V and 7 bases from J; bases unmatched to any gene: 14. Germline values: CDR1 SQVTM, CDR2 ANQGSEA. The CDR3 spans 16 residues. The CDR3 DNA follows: TGCAGCGTTGGTCGAAGCGGGAGGTTCTCGGGGAATGAGCAGTTCTTC. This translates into CSVGRSGRFSGNEQFF.

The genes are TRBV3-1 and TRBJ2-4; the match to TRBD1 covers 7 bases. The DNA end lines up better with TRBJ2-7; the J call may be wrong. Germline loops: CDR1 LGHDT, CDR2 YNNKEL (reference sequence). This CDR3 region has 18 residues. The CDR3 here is CASSQEFPIQGKRYEQYF. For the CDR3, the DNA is TGTGCCAGCAGCCAAGAGTTTCCTATACAGGGGAAAAGATACGAGCAGTACTTC.